A single sample is the source of the 16 T cell receptor beta chains below, sequenced in a study of blood T cell repertoires in COVID-19. Assay: immunoSEQ multiplex PCR; the TCRdb copy retains only in-frame clones and omits some. The sample yields 250,000 to 350,000 clones, roughly 92% seen once. The sequenced sample was peripheral blood. The receptors originated from a woman under 40 with COVID-19, enrolled during active disease.

The chain uses TRBV6-1 and TRBJ2-5, with TRBD1 matching over 9 bases. Unmatched junction bases numbered 11, after V lost 4 bases and J lost 5 bases. CDR3 length equals 16 residues. CDR1 is MNHNS, CDR2 SASEGT, per germline. CDR3 in amino acids: CASSAFTGGFGETQYF. As DNA, the CDR3 is TGTGCCAGCAGTGCATTTACAGGGGGCTTCGGGGAGACCCAGTACTTC.

The chain uses TRBV12-5 and TRBJ2-3; D not certain. The V and J ends lost 1 base and 0 bases respectively, with 5 bases between them. The CDR3 contains 14 residues. Per the germline V gene, CDR1 is LGHNT and CDR2 is FRNRAP. CDR3 nucleotides: TGTGCTAGTGGTTTGGGGCCAAGCACAGATACGCAGTATTTT. Protein product: CASGLGPSTDTQYF. The whole variable domain, remainder taken from reference TRBV12-5 and TRBJ2-3, is DARVTQTPRHKVTEMGQEVTMRCQPILGHNTVFWYRQTMMQGLELLAYFRNRAPLDDSGMPKDRFSAEMPDATLATLKIQPSEPRDSAVYFCASGLGPSTDTQYFGPGTRLTVL.

V usage is TRBV5-1 and J usage is TRBJ2-3, with D tentatively TRBD1 (6 bases). Trimming left V 3 bases short and J 1 base short, with 12 bases between. CDR3 size: 15 residues. Germline CDR1 SGHRS, CDR2 YFSETQ. CDR3 loop: CASSSDSKGTDTQYF. In DNA, the CDR3 is TGCGCCAGCAGCTCGGACAGTAAGGGCACAGATACGCAGTATTTT.

The gene calls are TRBV19 and TRBJ2-6, with TRBD1 as a possible D gene (6 bases). V lost 7 bases and J lost 3, with 10 bases in between. This CDR3 spans 14 amino acids. CDR1 and CDR2 (germline): LNHDA, SQIVND (reference sequence). DNA for the CDR3: TGTGCCAGTATCCCCAGGGGTGGGGCCAACGTCCTGACTTTC. This codes for CASIPRGGANVLTF.

This chain links TRBV11-2 with TRBJ2-7; 7 bases line up with TRBD2. Germline CDR1 and CDR2: SGHAT and FQNNGV. CDR3 length: 13 residues. The V gene end was trimmed by 1 base and the J gene end by 6 bases; junction bases not matched to a gene: 3. DNA of the CDR3: TGTGCCAGCAGCTTAGTTGCGGGAGTCGAGCAGTACTTC. Encoded protein: CASSLVAGVEQYF.

This chain uses TRBV19 with TRBJ1-2; 7 bases are a match to TRBD1. The germline V gene encodes CDR1 LNHDA and CDR2 SQIVND (reference sequence). CDR3 size: 14 residues. The V gene end was trimmed by 4 bases and the J gene end by 4 bases; junction bases not matched to a gene: 6. The CDR3 DNA reads TGTGCCAGTAGTAGGACAGGAGGGTCCTATGGCTACACCTTC. Its protein is CASSRTGGSYGYTF. The whole variable domain, filled in from reference TRBV19 and TRBJ1-2, reads DGGITQSPKYLFRKEGQNVTLSCEQNLNHDAMYWYRQDPGQGLRLIYYSQIVNDFQKGDIAEGYSVSREKKESFPLTVTSAQKNPTAFYLCASSRTGGSYGYTFGSGTRLTVV.

This clone was picked up one time. The chain employs TRBV5-1 and TRBJ2-5; 7 bases are shared with TRBD1. CDR1 and CDR2 from the germline V gene are SGHRS and YFSETQ. The V gene end was trimmed by 2 bases and the J gene end by 5 bases; junction bases not matched to a gene: 3. The CDR3 is 13 amino acids. The CDR3: CASSLQGFETQYF. For the CDR3, the DNA is TGCGCCAGCAGCTTACAGGGGTTCGAGACCCAGTACTTC.

The J gene is TRBJ1-1, the V gene TRBV6-5; 7 bases are a match to TRBD1. Trimming at V came to 6 bases and at J to 10 bases, leaving 8 bases not matched to a gene. CDR1 is MNHEY and CDR2 is SVGAGI in the germline V gene. CDR3 length equals 12 residues. The CDR3 DNA reads TGTGCCAGCAGGCCCGGGACAGTCGGAGCTTTCTTT. Its translation: CASRPGTVGAFF.

The genes are TRBV7-9 and TRBJ2-2; 9 bases line up with TRBD1. CDR3 length: 19 amino acids. Germline CDR1 SEHNR, CDR2 FQNEAQ (reference sequence). With 1 base clipped from V and 2 bases from J, the junction kept 11 bases outside the gene matches. The CDR3 here is CASSLGPTGGFPNTGELFF. DNA of the CDR3: TGTGCCAGCAGCTTAGGCCCTACAGGGGGCTTTCCTAACACCGGGGAGCTGTTTTTT.

This chain uses TRBV30 with TRBJ2-3; possible D gene TRBD2, 5 bases. The germline V and J ends were trimmed by 5 bases and 4 bases, with 7 bases remaining between them. The CDR3 is 11 residues long. CDR1 and CDR2 from the germline V gene are GTSNPN and SVGIG (reference sequence). DNA for the CDR3: TGTGCCTGGCAGGACTCAGATACGCAGTATTTT. It is translated as CAWQDSDTQYF.

V gene TRBV20-1 combines with J gene TRBJ2-7; TRBD1 might be the D (6 bases). The CDR3 spans 14 residues. The germline V gene encodes CDR1 DFQATT and CDR2 SNEGSKA (reference sequence). V gave up 3 bases and J gave up 2 bases, with 14 bases separating them. CDR3 sequence: CSASKGHDPYEQYF. CDR3 DNA: TGCAGTGCTAGTAAGGGACACGACCCCTACGAGCAGTACTTC.

This chain links TRBV4-1 with TRBJ2-1; D is undetermined. V dropped 0 bases and J dropped 3 bases, with 12 bases sitting between them. The CDR3 length is 16 residues. CDR1 is MGHRA and CDR2 is YSYEKL in the germline V gene. This CDR3 is CASSQEGPGFYNEQFF. CDR3 nucleotide sequence: TGCGCCAGCAGCCAAGAGGGTCCAGGATTCTACAATGAGCAGTTCTTC.

V gene TRBV18 combines with J gene TRBJ1-2; TRBD1 might be the D (6 bases). The ends were cut back, 5 bases at V and 7 bases at J, with 14 bases in the middle. CDR1 and CDR2 from the germline V gene are KGHSH and LQKENI. The CDR3 extends over 13 amino acids. CDR3 in amino acids: CASSALQGRGYTF. CDR3 sequence (DNA): TGTGCCAGCTCAGCCTTACAGGGCCGTGGCTACACCTTC.

The chain has TRBV6-5 and TRBJ2-1; 9 positions agree with TRBD1. V was pared by 7 bases and J by 7 bases, with 8 bases of the junction left unmatched. This CDR3 contains 14 residues. Germline lookup yields CDR1 MNHEY and CDR2 SVGAGI. The CDR3 is CASNVDRGGNEQFF. In DNA form, the CDR3 reads TGTGCCAGCAACGTCGACAGGGGGGGTAATGAGCAGTTCTTC.

CDR3 loop: CASRGTSGSVTGELFF. The CDR3, as DNA: TGTGCCAGCAGGGGGACTAGCGGGAGTGTCACCGGGGAGCTGTTTTTT. The V and J genes are TRBV6-6 and TRBJ2-2, with 14 bases aligning to TRBD2. Germline V lookup: CDR1 MNHNY, CDR2 SVGAGI (reference sequence). The CDR3 spans 16 residues. V was clipped by 6 bases and J by 4 bases; unmatched bases: 4.

This chain uses TRBV6-5 with TRBJ1-1; D gene uncertain. V was trimmed by 6 bases and J by 5 bases, leaving 13 bases between them. Per germline, CDR1 MNHEY and CDR2 SVGAGI. The CDR3 has 13 residues. The CDR3 DNA sequence: TGTGCCAGCAGCCGGATGCGAGGGACTGAAGCTTTCTTT. Translated: CASSRMRGTEAFF.